Shown below are 29 T cell receptor beta chains from a single sample sequenced in a study of blood T cell repertoires in COVID-19. The protocol was immunoSEQ multiplex PCR, while the TCRdb copy is restricted to in-frame clones and leaves out a portion. Found here are 140,000 or so clones, around 79% of them singletons; the top ten hold around 5%. The sample consisted of peripheral blood. The receptors shown here come from a woman in her 70s with COVID-19, enrolled during active disease.

This clone was recorded only once. This rearrangement joins TRBV18 to TRBJ2-7; 7 bases map to TRBD2. Germline trimming cut 0 bases from V and 2 bases from J; bases unmatched to any gene: 7. The germline V gene has CDR1 KGHSH and CDR2 LQKENI. CDR3 length: 16 residues. The CDR3 loop is CASSPPHGGGTYEQYF. CDR3 bases: TGTGCCAGCTCACCACCCCACGGCGGGGGAACCTACGAGCAGTACTTC.

The J gene is TRBJ1-4, the V gene TRBV5-4; D perhaps matches TRBD1 (6 bases). The CDR3 has 14 residues. Germline V lookup: CDR1 SGHNT, CDR2 YYREEE (reference sequence). V lost 2 bases and J lost 3, with 8 bases in between. The CDR3 coding sequence is TGTGCCAGCAGCTTACAGGGACCTAATGAAAAACTGTTTTTT. Translated, it gives CASSLQGPNEKLFF.

The chain has TRBV27 and TRBJ2-1, with 9 bases aligning to TRBD2. This CDR3 spans 14 amino acids. The V gene end was trimmed by 2 bases and the J gene end by 7 bases; junction bases not matched to a gene: 3. Germline V gene lookup returns CDR1 MNHEY and CDR2 SMNVEV (reference sequence). The CDR3: CASSLELAGNEQFF. The DNA for the CDR3 is TGTGCCAGCAGTTTAGAGCTAGCGGGGAATGAGCAGTTCTTC.

This clone has a handful of counts. This sequence joins TRBV4-2 and TRBJ2-7; D perhaps matches TRBD2 (6 bases). The V end was cut by 1 base, the J end by 2 bases, with 12 bases between. Germline CDR1 reads LGHNA; CDR2 reads YNFKEQ. This CDR3 comprises 15 residues. Here the CDR3 reads CASSQARGRTYEQYF. DNA of the CDR3: TGTGCCAGCAGCCAAGCGCGGGGTCGGACCTACGAGCAGTACTTC.

The V call is TRBV28, the J call TRBJ1-2; D not resolved. V lost 1 base, J lost 3 bases, and 6 bases lay in between. The CDR3 covers 13 residues. Germline lookup yields CDR1 MDHEN and CDR2 SYDVKM. CDR3 in DNA: TGTGCCAGCAGTTTATCGTTAGACTATGGCTACACCTTC. Encoded protein: CASSLSLDYGYTF.

This clone was detected once. The chain has TRBV5-1 and TRBJ1-2; D uncertain. Per germline, CDR1 SGHRS and CDR2 YFSETQ. The CDR3 is made up of 15 amino acids. V lost 0 bases, J lost 4 bases, and 13 bases lay in between. The CDR3 DNA is TGCGCCAGCAGCTTGGGAGATCGTCCCCCCTATGGCTACACCTTC. Its translation is CASSLGDRPPYGYTF.

The V call is TRBV9, the J call TRBJ1-2; perhaps TRBD1 as D (6 bases). Germline V gives CDR1 SGDLS, CDR2 YYNGEE. V dropped 3 bases and J dropped 2 bases, with 23 bases sitting between them. The CDR3 covers 18 residues. DNA for the CDR3: TGTGCCAGCAGCGCGAGTGGGGACGACAGGCTAGGGAACTATGGCTACACCTTC. Translated, it gives CASSASGDDRLGNYGYTF.

This clone counts as medium-sized. The rearrangement uses TRBV7-6 and TRBJ1-4, with TRBD1 matching 10 bases. V was clipped by 3 bases and J by 5 bases; unmatched bases: 3. Germline lookup yields CDR1 SGHVS and CDR2 FNYEAQ. The CDR3 runs to 15 residues. The CDR3 reads CASSFAGQGNEKLFF. In DNA, the CDR3 is TGTGCCAGCAGCTTTGCGGGACAGGGGAATGAAAAACTGTTTTTT. Together with reference TRBV7-6 and TRBJ1-4, the CDR3 gives the full variable domain: GAGVSQSPRYKVTKRGQDVALRCDPISGHVSLYWYRQALGQGPEFLTYFNYEAQQDKSGLPNDRFSAERPEGSISTLTIQRTEQRDSAMYRCASSFAGQGNEKLFFGSGTQLSVL.

The chain carries TRBV6-1 and TRBJ1-2; a weak D match, TRBD1 (6 bases). This CDR3 comprises 15 residues. V lost 3 bases and J 4 bases, leaving 15 bases between the germline ends. Germline CDR1 is MNHNS and CDR2 is SASEGT. This chain's CDR3 is CASSDAIGGSYGYTF. The CDR3 DNA reads as TGTGCCAGCAGTGATGCCATAGGGGGTTCCTATGGCTACACCTTC.

This clone was detected only once. The CDR3 DNA reads as TGTGCCAGCGCCCTTGGGACACCTGGAAACACCATATATTTT. Protein: CASALGTPGNTIYF. The chain is built from TRBV6-1 and TRBJ1-3; possible D gene TRBD1, 6 bases. Germline V CDR1 and CDR2: MNHNS, SASEGT. The CDR3 length is 14 residues. Trimming took 8 bases from V and 2 from J, leaving 13 bases between them.

The chain employs TRBV10-3 and TRBJ1-2, with D unclear. Between the trimmed V and J ends, which lost 5 bases and 4 bases, there was a span of 14 bases. Germline V gene sequence: CDR1 ENHRY, CDR2 SYGVKD. The CDR3 is made up of 14 amino acids. The CDR3: CAISPDLQTYGYTF. In DNA form, the CDR3 reads TGTGCCATCAGTCCCGACCTACAGACCTATGGCTACACCTTC.

This chain uses TRBV29-1 with TRBJ2-3; 10 bases match TRBD2. V was clipped by 4 bases and J by 0 bases; unmatched bases: 10. CDR1 is SQVTM, CDR2 ANQGSEA, per germline. This CDR3 region has 17 residues. Here the CDR3 DNA reads TGCAGCGTTGGGGGGCCTAGCGGGGGCACTAGCACAGATACGCAGTATTTT. Translating gives CSVGGPSGGTSTDTQYF.

V gene TRBV28 combines with J gene TRBJ1-1; 8 nucleotides line up with TRBD1. V was clipped by 6 bases and J by 4 bases; unmatched bases: 13. CDR3 length: 16 amino acids. Germline assignment: CDR1 MDHEN and CDR2 SYDVKM. The CDR3 DNA follows: TGTGCCAGCAGGACCACAGGGGGGCGCGGGGGCACTGAAGCTTTCTTT. Its translation is CASRTTGGRGGTEAFF. The full variable domain, rest sourced from reference TRBV28 and TRBJ1-1, is DVKVTQSSRYLVKRTGEKVFLECVQDMDHENMFWYRQDPGLGLRLIYFSYDVKMKEKGDIPEGYSVSREKKERFSLILESASTNQTSMYLCASRTTGGRGGTEAFFGQGTRLTVV.

The chain joins TRBV6-1 to TRBJ1-2, with TRBD1 matching over 9 bases. In germline, CDR1 is MNHNS, CDR2 SASEGT. The CDR3 covers 15 residues. Unmatched junction bases numbered 3, after V lost 1 base and J lost 3 bases. For the CDR3, the DNA is TGTGCCAGCAGTGAAGGTACAGGGGGCTACTATGGCTACACCTTC. Translating it yields CASSEGTGGYYGYTF.

The rearrangement uses TRBV28 and TRBJ2-1; 8 positions match TRBD2. J gave up 2 bases and V 6 bases, and 9 bases lay outside the gene matches. Germline CDR1 reads MDHEN; CDR2 reads SYDVKM. The CDR3 has 16 residues. CDR3 nucleotides: TGTGCCAGCAGAACCCCAAGCGGGGGACCCTACAATGAGCAGTTCTTC. Protein: CASRTPSGGPYNEQFF.

This chain links TRBV25-1 with TRBJ1-2; D possibly corresponds to TRBD1 (5 bases). Germline values: CDR1 MGHDK, CDR2 SYGVNS. Deletions cut 5 bases from V and 4 bases from J, with 14 bases between. The CDR3 spans 14 residues. The CDR3 region has the DNA TGTGCCAGCAGTCCCCGGCTTGGGGCCTATGGCTACACCTTC. Its protein product is CASSPRLGAYGYTF.

J is TRBJ2-2 and V is TRBV30; weak D call: TRBD1 (5 bases). The germline V and J ends were trimmed by 6 bases and 6 bases, with 14 bases remaining between them. There are 13 residues in the CDR3. The germline V gene has CDR1 GTSNPN and CDR2 SVGIG (reference sequence). The CDR3 bases are TGTGCCTGCCCACGGCAGGGCCCCGGGGAGCTGTTTTTT. Protein sequence: CACPRQGPGELFF.

The count of this clone is one. The chain employs TRBV30 and TRBJ1-3, with unresolved D. The CDR3 has 13 amino acids. With 3 bases removed from V and 0 bases from J, the gap between germline ends came to 6 bases. Germline V gene sequence: CDR1 GTSNPN, CDR2 SVGIG (reference sequence). This CDR3 reads CAWREASGNTIYF. The CDR3 nucleotides read TGTGCCTGGAGGGAGGCCTCTGGAAACACCATATATTTT.

The table lists this clone with a count of one. This chain uses TRBV9 with TRBJ1-1, with D unresolved. Germline values: CDR1 SGDLS, CDR2 YYNGEE. CDR3 length: 13 residues. V was shortened by 5 bases and J by 1 base, with 9 bases between the two germline ends. Here the CDR3 reads CASSRTENTEAFF. In DNA, the CDR3 is TGTGCCAGCAGTCGAACAGAGAACACTGAAGCTTTCTTT.

In the case of this clone: The identical CDR3 is also encoded by other nucleotide sequences in the sample. The chain couples TRBV2 to TRBJ2-7, with D maybe TRBD1 (7 bases). Trimming took off 4 bases at V and 2 bases at J, with 12 bases between the two ends. Germline CDR1 SNHLY, CDR2 FYNNEI. The CDR3 contains 14 residues. The CDR3 DNA is TGTGCCAGCAGTGGACAGGGAGGACCCTACGAGCAGTACTTC. It translates to CASSGQGGPYEQYF. The full variable domain, completed using reference TRBV2 and TRBJ2-7, is EPEVTQTPSHQVTQMGQEVILRCVPISNHLYFYWYRQILGQKVEFLVSFYNNEISEKSEIFDDQFSVERPDGSNFTLKIRSTKLEDSAMYFCASSGQGGPYEQYFGPGTRLTVT.

This clone appeared a single time. J is TRBJ2-7 and V is TRBV9; possible D gene TRBD2, 6 bases. CDR3 length: 15 residues. Germline CDR1 reads SGDLS; CDR2 reads YYNGEE. Deletions cut 0 bases from V and 1 base from J, with 11 bases between. The CDR3 DNA is TGTGCCAGCAGCGTAGCTGGGACTGCGTCCTACGAGCAGTACTTC. Its protein is CASSVAGTASYEQYF.

This chain uses TRBV7-9 with TRBJ2-4; D call uncertain. CDR1 is SEHNR and CDR2 is FQNEAQ in the germline V gene (reference sequence). This CDR3 has 13 amino acids. The ends were cut back, 1 base at V and 6 bases at J, with 7 bases in the middle. Here the CDR3 reads CASSLGWRNIQYF. As DNA, the CDR3 is TGTGCCAGCAGCTTAGGGTGGAGAAACATTCAGTACTTC.

The chain uses TRBV4-1 and TRBJ2-7, with 8 nucleotides matching TRBD1. This CDR3 is 14 amino acids long. In germline, CDR1 is MGHRA, CDR2 YSYEKL. The junction had 7 bases not matched to a gene; V was cut back by 4 bases and J by 5 bases. The CDR3 reads CASSPQGARDEQYF. The DNA of the CDR3 is TGCGCCAGCAGCCCCCAGGGGGCGCGTGACGAGCAGTACTTC.

Here the CDR3 reads CASSLDRNYGYTF. CDR3 in DNA: TGTGCCAGCTCACTGGACAGGAACTATGGCTACACCTTC. This chain uses TRBV18 with TRBJ1-2, with 7 bases lining up with TRBD1. Trimming removed 4 bases from V and 2 bases from J; junction bases left unmatched: 1. Germline lookup yields CDR1 KGHSH and CDR2 LQKENI. The CDR3 is 13 amino acids.

This chain joins TRBV28 and TRBJ1-2; 12 positions match TRBD1. J lost 7 bases, V lost 7 bases, and 10 bases had no gene match. Germline CDR1 reads MDHEN; CDR2 reads SYDVKM. CDR3 length: 15 amino acids. The CDR3 sequence: CASTIWDRGRRGYTF. The CDR3 DNA reads as TGTGCCAGCACCATATGGGACAGGGGGCGTCGTGGCTACACCTTC.

The rearrangement links TRBV19 to TRBJ2-5, with 7 positions matching TRBD1. CDR1 and CDR2 from the germline V gene are LNHDA and SQIVND (reference sequence). The CDR3 is made up of 14 amino acids. Unmatched junction bases numbered 6, after V lost 3 bases and J lost 5 bases. The CDR3 region has the DNA TGTGCCAGTAGTATCCAGGGGGTGGTGGAGACCCAGTACTTC. It translates to CASSIQGVVETQYF. The full variable domain, its missing parts supplied by reference TRBV19 and TRBJ2-5, is DGGITQSPKYLFRKEGQNVTLSCEQNLNHDAMYWYRQDPGQGLRLIYYSQIVNDFQKGDIAEGYSVSREKKESFPLTVTSAQKNPTAFYLCASSIQGVVETQYFGPGTRLLVL.

The chain uses TRBV11-2 and TRBJ1-2; D perhaps matches TRBD1 (6 bases). This CDR3 comprises 14 residues. Germline V gene lookup returns CDR1 SGHAT and CDR2 FQNNGV. V lost 4 bases, J lost 2 bases, and 11 bases lay in between. The CDR3 nucleotides are TGTGCCAGCAGCTGGGCAGGGGAAAACTATGGCTACACCTTC. Residues: CASSWAGENYGYTF.

Concerning this clone: One end of the junction varies from germline; a read error may be responsible. The V call is TRBV6-6, the J call TRBJ2-7; 10 nucleotides align to TRBD1. CDR1 MNHNY and CDR2 SVGAGI come from the germline V gene (reference sequence). CDR3 length equals 15 residues. In DNA form, the CDR3 reads TGTGCCGGCAGTTACCCGGGACAGGGGACCTACGAGCAGTACTTC. Translated: CAGSYPGQGTYEQYF.

The chain links TRBV9 to TRBJ2-5; TRBD2 aligns across 9 bases. CDR3 size: 18 residues. CDR1 is SGDLS and CDR2 is YYNGEE in the germline V gene. V was clipped by 0 bases and J by 3 bases; unmatched bases: 12. CDR3 sequence (DNA): TGTGCCAGCAGCGTAGTTCCTAGCGGGATAGGGGGAAAAGAGACCCAGTACTTC. Amino acids: CASSVVPSGIGGKETQYF.